A selection of T cell receptor beta chains follows, all from one sample in a study of T cells after yellow fever vaccination. TCRdb re-called the 5' RACE reads through MiXCR, storing one row per CDR3 protein. Of about 300,000 distinct CDR3 sequences detected, under 9% appear once; the ten largest clones hold around 3.3%. Sequencing was performed on CD4+ T cells sorted from PBMCs, taken 5 days after the yellow fever booster vaccination. All receptors come from a man between 18 and 29 years old who received the YFV17D yellow fever vaccine. CDR3s include the opening cysteine and the closing phenylalanine or tryptophan. Fields, in order: V gene, J gene, CDR3 length, clone size, D gene, CDR3 DNA, CDR3 protein. D genes are given only for firm matches. Size is stated for part of the rows, as once, few or many counts, or as a class when the clone is expanded.

>TRBV5-6|TRBJ1-1|14|NA|NA
TGTGCCAGCAGCCTGTTCGGCCAGAACACTGAAGCTTTCTTT
CASSLFGQNTEAFF
>TRBV7-2|TRBJ1-1|13|NA|TRBD1
TGTGCCAGCGCCGGGACAGGCCTCGTTGAAGCTTTCTTT
CASAGTGLVEAFF
>TRBV5-8|TRBJ2-5|15|NA|NA
TGTGCCAGCAGCCCACCGGCCGGGGAAGAAGAGACCCAGTACTTC
CASSPPAGEEETQYF
>TRBV13|TRBJ1-1|14|few|TRBD1
TGTGCCAGCACTATGGGACAGGCGAACACTGAAGCTTTCTTT
CASTMGQANTEAFF
>TRBV9|TRBJ1-5|14|many|NA
TGTGCCAGCAGCGCTCAGGGAAGCGACCAGCCCCAGCATTTT
CASSAQGSDQPQHF
>TRBV29-1|TRBJ1-4|12|few|NA
TGCAGGGAACCAACGGGGTATGAAAAACTGTTTTTT
CREPTGYEKLFF
>TRBV6-5|TRBJ2-1|14|few|TRBD1
TGTGCCAGCACAGGGGGCTCTGTTTACAATGAGCAGTTCTTC
CASTGGSVYNEQFF
>TRBV5-4|TRBJ1-1|15|NA|TRBD1
TGTGCCAGCAGCAGACCCGGGACAGGCTACACTGAAGCTTTCTTT
CASSRPGTGYTEAFF
>TRBV7-9|TRBJ1-2|14|NA|NA
TGTGCCAGCAGCTCTGACAGAAACCCCTATGGCTACACCTTC
CASSSDRNPYGYTF
>TRBV5-1|TRBJ1-1|14|many|NA
TGCGCCAGCAGCCCCGGGACGGGGAACACTGAAGCTTTCTTT
CASSPGTGNTEAFF
>TRBV7-2|TRBJ1-4|13|NA|NA
TGTGCCAGCAGCAGGGTTTCTAATGAAAAACTGTTTTTT
CASSRVSNEKLFF
>TRBV6-2/TRBV6-3|TRBJ2-1|15|NA|NA
TGTGCCAGCAGTTACGGGTACAAAGCCTACAATGAGCAGTTCTTC
CASSYGYKAYNEQFF
>TRBV24-1|TRBJ2-2|15|few|NA
TGTGCCACCAGCCGACCCGACAGAGACACCGGGGAGCTGTTTTTT
CATSRPDRDTGELFF
>TRBV4-1|TRBJ1-2|15|NA|NA
TGCGCCAGCAGCCAAGTTGGCGCGTTGGGCTATGGCTACACCTTC
CASSQVGALGYGYTF
>TRBV12-3/TRBV12-4|TRBJ2-3|15|few|NA
TGTGCCAGCAGTTCCCGCGGACTGGGTACAGATACGCAGTATTTT
CASSSRGLGTDTQYF
>TRBV6-1|TRBJ1-3|15|few|NA
TGTGCCAGCAGCGAGCCCGGGACAACTGGAAACACCATATATTTT
CASSEPGTTGNTIYF
>TRBV7-3|TRBJ2-3|18|NA|TRBD2
TGTGCCAGCAGCTTATGGGCTAGCGGGGGGACTAGCACAGATACGCAGTATTTT
CASSLWASGGTSTDTQYF
>TRBV24-1|TRBJ2-3|15|NA|TRBD2
TGTGCCACCAGTGACCCCGGGACTAGCGGAGATACGCAGTATTTT
CATSDPGTSGDTQYF
>TRBV10-3|TRBJ1-1|13|many|NA
TGTGCCATCAGTGAGACGATGAACACTGAAGCTTTCTTT
CAISETMNTEAFF
>TRBV9|TRBJ1-5|15|NA|NA
TGTGCCAGCAGCGTAGGCCAGGGAAGCAATCAGCCCCAGCATTTT
CASSVGQGSNQPQHF
>TRBV6-1|TRBJ2-3|15|few|NA
TGTGCCAGCAGTGAACCCGCGGCAGGGGAAGATACGCAGTATTTT
CASSEPAAGEDTQYF
>TRBV19|TRBJ2-3|14|NA|NA
TGTGCCAGTACTCTCGGTACTAGCACAGATACGCAGTATTTT
CASTLGTSTDTQYF